The sequence of this TCR beta chain was determined in a study of blood T cells in healthy people across ages (dated by TCRdb to about 2015). For the wider study: In model experiments, template switching captured about one uniquely barcoded TCR beta cDNA molecule for every two T cells. For two donors (one aged 18 to 29 and one aged 80 or older), the study analyzed two additional independent replicas of 1 million unique cDNA reads from the same blood draw. Using deep sequencing normalized with unique cDNA molecular identifiers, the study measured how TCR beta repertoire diversity changes with age. To avoid experimental bias, donors of different ages were spread randomly across the sequencing lanes. Four age groups were formed from the donors: young (average roughly 15 years), middle-aged (approximately 40), aged (about 68) and long-lived (about 80).

Donors were a few dozen systemically healthy Caucasian individuals from Russia aged roughly 6 to 100 years. Each donor gave 8 to 10 milliliters of peripheral blood, collected into EDTA-treated Vacutainer tubes. Ficoll-Paque density-gradient centrifugation was used to isolate PBMCs, with at least 6.5 million obtained per sample. Total RNA, at least 6 micrograms per sample, was extracted from PBMCs with Trizol reagent. The percentages of naive CD45RAhigh/CD27high T cells were determined by flow cytometry on a PBMC aliquot from every donor. General conclusions and limits of the study: There was a strong correlation between observed TCR beta diversity and the percentage of naive T cells measured by flow cytometry. Because the CMV infection status of the donors was unknown, age-related changes in expanded clonotypes may potentially have been confounded. Compared with the aged group, the long-lived group had more naive CD4+ T cells, fewer expanded clones and increased TCR diversity, suggesting age selection. Estimates of total diversity based on one million sequenced T cells were considered lower bounds and underestimates. As age increased, observed TCR beta diversity per million T cells dropped in a roughly linear way, and a significant reduction was already evident by age 40. Conclusive comparison of naive and antigen-experienced compartments was prevented by the profiling of bulk unsorted PBMCs.

Concerning this clonotype itself: The target of this receptor is not known. No much larger clone is present one base from it, and per-base qualities are unavailable.

The CDR3, cysteine through phenylalanine, is 12 amino acids long. CDR3 DNA is the only sequence kept; it has 36 bases, read in frame from the first base. V sheds 1 base and J sheds 7 bases, leaving 11 bases between their ends. The germline V gene (reference sequence) sets CDR1 to DFQATT and CDR2 to SNEGSKA. The library was built by means of 5' RACE. The sequencing machine was an Illumina HiSeq 2500. A second PCR of roughly 6 to 11 cycles was performed with a sample-barcoded 5' primer and a J-beta primer mix. A unique molecular identifier was introduced onto each TCR beta cDNA molecule by a template-switch 5' adaptor carrying 12 random nucleotides. At least 2.5 million CDR3-containing paired-end reads were obtained from each sample. All of the RNA was converted into first-strand cDNA using the Mint cDNA synthesis kit, with a TRBC-specific oligonucleotide serving as the primer. After uracil-DNA glycosylase treatment, a first 18-cycle PCR used universal primers M1SS and BC2_uni_R on all cDNA. Concerning the study's data processing: Normalization of each sample was performed by random selection of 1 million high-quality reads, each carrying a distinct molecular identifier. Instead of being binned into consensus sequences, reads that shared molecular identifiers were thrown out. MiTCR, run with a Q25 quality threshold and the strictest error-elimination algorithm, handled CDR3 identification, clonotype clustering and error correction. A nonparametric unseen species model using Euler transformation provided a lower-bound estimate of total TCR beta diversity. TCRdb handled the public reads itself, with Q25 trimming in fastp and clone calling in MiXCR, and kept productive beta chains. Each entry is one CDR3 protein sequence, shown with its most common DNA and genes. The authors' filters were not applied to this entry. Present in this sample are about 1,400,000 distinct CDR3 sequences, 45% to 70% of which were seen just once. The top ten hold over 6.5% of the sample.

This TCR came from a man in his late teens or twenties in good health. Sequenced material: blood. This sequence uses TRBV20-1 and TRBJ2-7, with the D segment identity uncertain. The CDR3 protein is CSARAGAPEQYF. DNA sequence: TGCAGTGCTAGAGCTGGAGCTCCGGAGCAGTACTTC.